This note documents a single T cell receptor beta chain sequence. Its specificity is not known. TCRdb called the RT-PCR reads again in MiXCR, with one record for every CDR3 protein. The sample comprises more than 600,000 distinct CDR3 sequences, approximately 17% of which are singletons, and about a tenth rests with the top ten. This sample was taken from a study of response to subunit inactivated influenza vaccine. General study results and limits: That few new T cells are recruited by each seasonal influenza vaccination was the authors' suggestion.

The CDR3 contains 14 residues. Per germline, CDR1 SNHLY and CDR2 FYNNEI. Trimming at V came to 8 bases and at J to 3 bases, leaving 8 bases not matched to a gene. Sequenced material: PBMCs from blood, taken 4 to 6 days after vaccination. The receptor was derived from a man between 50 and 59 years old who received an inactivated influenza vaccine. The chain uses TRBV2 and TRBJ1-2; TRBD1 agrees at 8 bases. CDR3 DNA sequence: TGTGCCAGCGTGAGACAGGGGATGGACTATGGCTACACCTTC. Encoded protein: CASVRQGMDYGYTF.